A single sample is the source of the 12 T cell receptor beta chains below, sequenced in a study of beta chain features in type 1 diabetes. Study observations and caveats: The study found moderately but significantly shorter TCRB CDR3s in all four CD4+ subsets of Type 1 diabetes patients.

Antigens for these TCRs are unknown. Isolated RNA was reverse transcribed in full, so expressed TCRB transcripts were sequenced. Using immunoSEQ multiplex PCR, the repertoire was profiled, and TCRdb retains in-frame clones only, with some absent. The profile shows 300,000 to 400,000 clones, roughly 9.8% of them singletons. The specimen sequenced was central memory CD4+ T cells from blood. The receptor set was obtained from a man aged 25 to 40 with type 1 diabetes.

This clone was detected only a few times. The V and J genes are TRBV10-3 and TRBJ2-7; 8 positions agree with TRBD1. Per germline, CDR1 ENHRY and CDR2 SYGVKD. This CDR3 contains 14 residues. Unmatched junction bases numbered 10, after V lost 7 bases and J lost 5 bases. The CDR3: CAIKPRQGPDEQYF. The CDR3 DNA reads TGTGCCATCAAGCCGAGACAGGGGCCCGACGAGCAGTACTTC.

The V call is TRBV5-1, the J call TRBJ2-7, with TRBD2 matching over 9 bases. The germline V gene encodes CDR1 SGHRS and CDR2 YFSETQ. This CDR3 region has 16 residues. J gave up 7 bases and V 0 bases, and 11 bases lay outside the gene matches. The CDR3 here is CASSLEASGIGVEQYF. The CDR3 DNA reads TGCGCCAGCAGCTTGGAGGCTAGCGGGATAGGGGTTGAGCAGTACTTC. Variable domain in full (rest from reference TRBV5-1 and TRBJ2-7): KAGVTQTPRYLIKTRGQQVTLSCSPISGHRSVSWYQQTPGQGLQFLFEYFSETQRNKGNFPGRFSGRQFSNSRSEMNVSTLELGDSALYLCASSLEASGIGVEQYFGPGTRLTVT.

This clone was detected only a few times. CDR3 in amino acids: CASSSPLSTDTQYF. In DNA, the CDR3 is TGTGCCAGCAGCTCGCCCCTAAGCACAGATACGCAGTATTTT. V and J are TRBV7-3 and TRBJ2-3; D not resolved. This CDR3 has 14 amino acids. V was shortened by 4 bases and J by 0 bases, with 8 bases between the two germline ends. CDR1 SGHTA and CDR2 FQGTGA come from the germline V gene. The whole variable domain, remainder taken from reference TRBV7-3 and TRBJ2-3, is GAGVSQTPSNKVTEKGKYVELRCDPISGHTALYWYRQSLGQGPEFLIYFQGTGAADDSGLPNDRFFAVRPEGSVSTLKIQRTERGDSAVYLCASSSPLSTDTQYFGPGTRLTVL.

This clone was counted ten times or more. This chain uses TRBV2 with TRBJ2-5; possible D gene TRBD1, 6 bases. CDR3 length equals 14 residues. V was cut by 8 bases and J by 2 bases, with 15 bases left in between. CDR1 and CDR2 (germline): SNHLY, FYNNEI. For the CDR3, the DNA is TGTGCCAGCGCCCGGGACACTACACAAGAGACCCAGTACTTC. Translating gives CASARDTTQETQYF.

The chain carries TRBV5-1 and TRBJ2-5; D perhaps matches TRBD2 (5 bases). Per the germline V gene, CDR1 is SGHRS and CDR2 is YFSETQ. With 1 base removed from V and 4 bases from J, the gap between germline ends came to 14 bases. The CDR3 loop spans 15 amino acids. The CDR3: CASSLKGDFGETQYF. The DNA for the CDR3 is TGCGCCAGCAGCTTGAAGGGAGATTTCGGAGAGACCCAGTACTTC. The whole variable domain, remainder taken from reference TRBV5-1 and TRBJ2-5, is KAGVTQTPRYLIKTRGQQVTLSCSPISGHRSVSWYQQTPGQGLQFLFEYFSETQRNKGNFPGRFSGRQFSNSRSEMNVSTLELGDSALYLCASSLKGDFGETQYFGPGTRLLVL.

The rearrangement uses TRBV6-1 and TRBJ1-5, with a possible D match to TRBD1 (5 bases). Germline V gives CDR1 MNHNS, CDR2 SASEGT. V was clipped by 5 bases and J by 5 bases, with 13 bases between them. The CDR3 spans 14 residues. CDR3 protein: CASSTDRSHQPQHF. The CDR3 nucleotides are TGTGCCAGCAGTACCGACAGAAGCCATCAGCCCCAGCATTTT.

The CDR3 DNA follows: TGTGCCAGCAGTTTACAGGGATCGGGCAATCAGCCCCAGCATTTT. It is translated as CASSLQGSGNQPQHF. The chain joins TRBV6-5 to TRBJ1-5, with D possibly TRBD1 on 6 matching bases. The CDR3 loop spans 15 amino acids. CDR1 MNHEY and CDR2 SVGAGI come from the germline V gene. V gave up 4 bases and J gave up 2 bases, with 12 bases separating them.

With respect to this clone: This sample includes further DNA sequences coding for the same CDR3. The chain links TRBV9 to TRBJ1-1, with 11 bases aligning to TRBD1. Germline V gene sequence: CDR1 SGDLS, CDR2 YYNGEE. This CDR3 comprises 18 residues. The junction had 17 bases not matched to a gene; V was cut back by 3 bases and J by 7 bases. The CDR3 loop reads CASSARRGRTGGRGEAFF. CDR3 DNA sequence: TGTGCCAGCAGCGCGCGACGAGGGAGGACAGGGGGCAGGGGTGAAGCTTTCTTT.

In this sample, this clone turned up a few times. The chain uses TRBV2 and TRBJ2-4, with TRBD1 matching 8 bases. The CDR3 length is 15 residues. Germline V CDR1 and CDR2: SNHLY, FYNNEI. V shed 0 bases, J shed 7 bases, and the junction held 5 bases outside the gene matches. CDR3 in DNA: TGTGCCAGCAGTGAAGCAAGGCAGGGGGCCAACATTCAGTACTTC. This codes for CASSEARQGANIQYF. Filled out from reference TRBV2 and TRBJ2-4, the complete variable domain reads EPEVTQTPSHQVTQMGQEVILRCVPISNHLYFYWYRQILGQKVEFLVSFYNNEISEKSEIFDDQFSVERPDGSNFTLKIRSTKLEDSAMYFCASSEARQGANIQYFGAGTRLSVL.

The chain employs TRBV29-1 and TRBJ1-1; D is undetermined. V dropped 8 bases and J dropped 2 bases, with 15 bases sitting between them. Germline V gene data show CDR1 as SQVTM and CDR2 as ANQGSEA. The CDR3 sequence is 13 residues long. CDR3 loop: CSPRTDPNTEAFF. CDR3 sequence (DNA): TGCAGCCCCCGCACAGACCCTAACACTGAAGCTTTCTTT.

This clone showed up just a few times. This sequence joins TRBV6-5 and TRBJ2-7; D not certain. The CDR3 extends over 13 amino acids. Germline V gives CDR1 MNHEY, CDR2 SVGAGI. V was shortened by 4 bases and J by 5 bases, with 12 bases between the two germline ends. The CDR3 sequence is CASSLRWSHEQYF. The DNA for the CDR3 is TGTGCCAGCAGTTTACGTTGGTCCCACGAGCAGTACTTC.

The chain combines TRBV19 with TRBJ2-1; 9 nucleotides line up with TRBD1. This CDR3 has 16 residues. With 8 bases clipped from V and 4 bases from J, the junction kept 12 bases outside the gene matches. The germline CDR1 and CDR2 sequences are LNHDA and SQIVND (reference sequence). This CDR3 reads CASSSIGGQGYNEQFF. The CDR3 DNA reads TGTGCCAGTTCTTCGATAGGGGGACAGGGATACAATGAGCAGTTCTTC.